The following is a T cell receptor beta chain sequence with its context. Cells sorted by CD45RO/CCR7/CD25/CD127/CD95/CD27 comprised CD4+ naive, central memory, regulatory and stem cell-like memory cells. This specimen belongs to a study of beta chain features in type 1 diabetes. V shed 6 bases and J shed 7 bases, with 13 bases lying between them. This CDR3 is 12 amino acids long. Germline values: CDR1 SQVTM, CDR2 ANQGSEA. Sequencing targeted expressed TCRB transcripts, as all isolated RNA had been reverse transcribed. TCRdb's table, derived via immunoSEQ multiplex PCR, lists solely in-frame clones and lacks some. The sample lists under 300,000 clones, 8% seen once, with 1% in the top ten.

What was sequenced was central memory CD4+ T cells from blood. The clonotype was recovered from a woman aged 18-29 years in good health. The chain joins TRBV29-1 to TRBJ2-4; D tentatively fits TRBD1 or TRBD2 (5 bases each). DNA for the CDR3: TGCAGCGTAGACTCGGGACGGAACATTCAGTACTTC. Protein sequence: CSVDSGRNIQYF.